Following are 10 T cell receptor beta chains from one sample sequenced in a study of regulatory T cells in long-lasting Graves disease. The sample's time point: newly diagnosed GD, antithyroid drugs for less than 3 months. Making the TCR library involved RNA that had been extracted from PBMCs. CDR3-region Arm-PCR and iRepertoire HTBI primers produced the TCR beta libraries. TCRdb re-derived calls from the multiplex PCR reads in MiXCR, one entry per CDR3 protein. The sample contains some 600,000 distinct CDR3 sequences, about 16% of which appear only once. This same sample was also part of a study on T cells in Graves' hyperthyroidism and ophthalmopathy.

The sequencing here drew on peripheral blood mononuclear cells (PBMCs), taken at new diagnosis, from a patient treated with antithyroid drugs. The receptors originated from a man aged 18 to 30 with Graves disease.

This clonotype came up many times. V gene TRBV2 combines with J gene TRBJ2-3; D unclear. Germline-derived CDR1 and CDR2 are SNHLY and FYNNEI. V was cut by 6 bases and J by 5 bases, with 9 bases left in between. The CDR3 runs 12 residues. CDR3 in DNA: TGTGCCAGCAGGGACCGCGGAGATACGCAGTATTTT. Translation gives CASRDRGDTQYF.

The genes are TRBV11-3 and TRBJ2-1, with 9 positions matching TRBD2. This CDR3 region has 15 residues. Trimming took 5 bases from V and 10 from J; bases not matched to a gene: 12. Per germline, CDR1 SGHNT and CDR2 YENEEA. CDR3 DNA sequence: TGTGCCAGCAGCCCGACCGGGACTAGCCTGGGGGAGCAGTTCTTC. Its protein is CASSPTGTSLGEQFF.

This clonotype was seen ten or more times. The chain combines TRBV7-9 with TRBJ2-1; 11 bases are a match to TRBD1. There are 16 residues in the CDR3. J gave up 7 bases and V 3 bases, and 8 bases lay outside the gene matches. From germline, CDR1 is SEHNR and CDR2 FQNEAQ (reference sequence). The CDR3, as DNA: TGTGCCAGCAGCTTCCGGACAGGGGGCGCGGAGAATGAGCAGTTCTTC. Encoded protein: CASSFRTGGAENEQFF.

This clonotype has just a few counts. This chain uses TRBV20-1 with TRBJ1-3; D might be TRBD1 (5 bases). The CDR3 sequence is 16 residues long. CDR1 and CDR2 from the germline V gene are DFQATT and SNEGSKA (reference sequence). The V end lost 5 bases, the J end lost 0 bases, and 17 bases lay between the germline ends. In nucleotides, the CDR3 is TGCAGTGCTCCCCAACCCAGGGACCGCTCTGGAAACACCATATATTTT. It yields the protein CSAPQPRDRSGNTIYF.

At least ten counts were recorded for this clonotype. The V gene is TRBV27, the J gene TRBJ2-3; 10 bases agree with TRBD2. This CDR3 region has 16 residues. J lost 8 bases, V lost 8 bases, and 16 bases had no gene match. From germline, CDR1 is MNHEY and CDR2 SMNVEV (reference sequence). This CDR3 reads CASGGAGGPSNPTQYF. The DNA of the CDR3 is TGTGCCAGCGGGGGAGCGGGAGGGCCCTCGAATCCTACGCAGTATTTT.

The chain employs TRBV20-1 and TRBJ2-1, with 9 bases identical to TRBD2. V was pared by 7 bases and J by 5 bases, with 6 bases of the junction left unmatched. The CDR3 consists of 13 residues. From germline, CDR1 is DFQATT and CDR2 SNEGSKA (reference sequence). In DNA form, the CDR3 reads TGCAGTGTAGGACTAGCGAACGACAATGAGCAGTTCTTC. It translates to CSVGLANDNEQFF.

This clonotype showed up many times. This sequence joins TRBV6-2 or TRBV6-3 and TRBJ2-2; D unresolved. V dropped 2 bases and J dropped 4 bases, with 11 bases sitting between them. Germline values: CDR1 MNHEY, CDR2 SVGEGT. The CDR3 has 15 amino acids. CDR3 region: CASSYAVQSTGELFF. In DNA, the CDR3 is TGTGCCAGCAGTTACGCCGTCCAGAGCACCGGGGAGCTGTTTTTT.

The chain employs TRBV7-8 and TRBJ1-5; D might be TRBD1 (6 bases). V gave up 1 base and J gave up 4 bases, with 17 bases separating them. CDR3 size: 17 residues. The V gene's germline CDR1 is SGHVS and CDR2 FQNEAQ. CDR3 DNA sequence: TGTGCCAGCAGCTTAGAGCCTGGCAGGGGCGGTAATCAGCCCCAGCATTTT. This encodes CASSLEPGRGGNQPQHF.

This clonotype was observed a handful of times. The rearrangement joins TRBV5-1 to TRBJ1-2; D is perhaps TRBD1 (6 bases). Germline lookup yields CDR1 SGHRS and CDR2 YFSETQ. V was shortened by 4 bases and J by 4 bases, with 14 bases between the two germline ends. This CDR3 region has 14 residues. The CDR3 sequence: CASSQGQGLYGYTF. The CDR3 DNA reads TGCGCCAGCAGCCAGGGGCAGGGACTCTATGGCTACACCTTC.

This clonotype was seen many times. This chain joins TRBV27 and TRBJ2-7; D ambiguous. Between the trimmed V and J ends, which lost 4 bases and 0 bases, there was a span of 16 bases. CDR1 MNHEY and CDR2 SMNVEV come from the germline V gene (reference sequence). The CDR3 is made up of 16 amino acids. CDR3 nucleotides: TGTGCCAGCAGTTCACCGGGCTACATGACCTCCTACGAGCAGTACTTC. Its protein product is CASSSPGYMTSYEQYF.